This T cell receptor beta chain was found in a study of CD8 T cells in Susac syndrome. Study-wide points: The study's TCR sequencing and HLA analysis covered a relatively small number of individuals, and the study acknowledged this.

Sequencing of TCR beta was undertaken in CD8+ and CD4+ T cells derived from blood. It was negative isolation that provided the CD8+ and CD4+ T cells, whereas TEMRA cells were enriched by FACS. The germline CDR1 and CDR2 sequences are SGDLS and YYNGEE. The J segment lost 3 bases and the V segment lost 3 bases, leaving 5 bases of the junction unmatched. The length of the CDR3 is 14 residues. As concerns this clonotype: Its antigen is unidentified.

When the RNA was reverse transcribed, random hexamers were used with an input of about 0.5 to 1 ug. It was immunoSEQ multiplex PCR that amplified TCR beta CDR3 across 54 Vbeta and 13 Jbeta. TCRdb re-derived calls from the immunoSEQ multiplex PCR reads in MiXCR, one entry per CDR3 protein. Altogether approximately 100,000 distinct CDR3 sequences are present, 80% to 95% being singletons, with the ten largest covering 0.13% to 0.15%. This clonotype was sampled from a human donor in good health. The sample was CD4+ T cells from PBMCs. The rearrangement links TRBV9 to TRBJ2-7, with 8 bases aligning to TRBD1. The CDR3 reads CASSEDRENYEQYF. The DNA of the CDR3 is TGTGCCAGCAGCGAGGACAGGGAAAACTACGAGCAGTACTTC.